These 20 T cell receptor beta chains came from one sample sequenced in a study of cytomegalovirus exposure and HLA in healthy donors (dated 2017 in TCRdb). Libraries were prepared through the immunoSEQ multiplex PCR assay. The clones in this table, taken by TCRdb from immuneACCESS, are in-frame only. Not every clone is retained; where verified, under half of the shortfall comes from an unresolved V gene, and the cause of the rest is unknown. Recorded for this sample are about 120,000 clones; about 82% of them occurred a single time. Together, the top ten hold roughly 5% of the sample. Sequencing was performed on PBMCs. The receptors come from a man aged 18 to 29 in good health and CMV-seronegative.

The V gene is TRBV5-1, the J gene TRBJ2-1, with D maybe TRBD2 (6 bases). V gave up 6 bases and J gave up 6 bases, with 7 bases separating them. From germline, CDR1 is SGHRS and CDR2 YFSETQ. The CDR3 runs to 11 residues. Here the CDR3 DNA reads TGCGCCAGCAAGGAGGGCAATGAGCAGTTCTTC. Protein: CASKEGNEQFF.

The CDR3 bases are TGTGCTAGTGGTTTGTCGACTAGGCCAGCCAACACTGAAGCTTTCTTT. Amino acids: CASGLSTRPANTEAFF. The chain recombines TRBV12-5 with TRBJ1-1; no clear D gene. Germline values: CDR1 LGHNT, CDR2 FRNRAP. The CDR3 has 16 residues. The V and J ends lost 2 bases and 2 bases respectively, with 15 bases between them.

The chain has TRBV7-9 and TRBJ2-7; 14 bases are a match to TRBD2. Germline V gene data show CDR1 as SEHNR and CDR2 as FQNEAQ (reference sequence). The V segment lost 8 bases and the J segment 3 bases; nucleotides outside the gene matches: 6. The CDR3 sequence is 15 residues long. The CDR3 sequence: CASAVGTSGGYEQYF. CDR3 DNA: TGTGCCAGCGCCGTAGGGACTAGCGGGGGCTACGAGCAGTACTTC.

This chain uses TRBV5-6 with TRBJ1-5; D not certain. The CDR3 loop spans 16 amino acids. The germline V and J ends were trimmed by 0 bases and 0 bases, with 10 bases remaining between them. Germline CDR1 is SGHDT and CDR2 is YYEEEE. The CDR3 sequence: CASSLAGGNSNQPQHF. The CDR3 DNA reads TGTGCCAGCAGCTTGGCCGGAGGGAATAGCAATCAGCCCCAGCATTTT.

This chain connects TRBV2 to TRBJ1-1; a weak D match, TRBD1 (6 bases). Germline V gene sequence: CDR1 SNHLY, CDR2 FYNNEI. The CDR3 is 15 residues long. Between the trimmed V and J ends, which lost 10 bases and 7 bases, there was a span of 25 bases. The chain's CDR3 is CANKGGRGEKDEAFF. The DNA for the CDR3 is TGTGCCAACAAAGGGGGGAGGGGGGAAAAGGATGAAGCTTTCTTT.

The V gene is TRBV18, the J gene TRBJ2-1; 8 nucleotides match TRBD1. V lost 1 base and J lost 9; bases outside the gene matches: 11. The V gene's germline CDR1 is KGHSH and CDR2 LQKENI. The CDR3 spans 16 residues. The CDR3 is CASSPLAAGGQGEQFF. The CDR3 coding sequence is TGTGCCAGCTCACCACTCGCGGCAGGGGGCCAAGGTGAGCAGTTCTTC. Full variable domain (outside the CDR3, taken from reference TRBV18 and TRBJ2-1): NAGVMQNPRHLVRRRGQEARLRCSPMKGHSHVYWYRQLPEEGLKFMVYLQKENIIDESGMPKERFSAEFPKEGPSILRIQQVVRGDSAAYFCASSPLAAGGQGEQFFGPGTRLTVL.

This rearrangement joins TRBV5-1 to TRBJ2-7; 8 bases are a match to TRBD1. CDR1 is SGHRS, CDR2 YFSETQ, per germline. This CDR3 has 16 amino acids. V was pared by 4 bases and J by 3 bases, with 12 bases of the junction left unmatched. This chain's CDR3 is CASSPYGQGPVYEQYF. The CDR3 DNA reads TGCGCCAGCAGCCCGTACGGACAGGGTCCGGTCTACGAGCAGTACTTC.

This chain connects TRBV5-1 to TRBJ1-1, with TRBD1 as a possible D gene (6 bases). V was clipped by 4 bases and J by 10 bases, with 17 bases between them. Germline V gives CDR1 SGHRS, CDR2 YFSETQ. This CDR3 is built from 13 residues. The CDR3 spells CASSGRDITAAFF. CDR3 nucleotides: TGCGCCAGCAGCGGCCGGGACATAACAGCAGCTTTCTTT.

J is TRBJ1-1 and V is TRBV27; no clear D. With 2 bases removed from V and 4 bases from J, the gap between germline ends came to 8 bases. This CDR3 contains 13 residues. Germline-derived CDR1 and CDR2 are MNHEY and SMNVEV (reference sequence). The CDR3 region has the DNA TGTGCCAGCAGTTTAAATGAGGCCACTGAAGCTTTCTTT. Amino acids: CASSLNEATEAFF.

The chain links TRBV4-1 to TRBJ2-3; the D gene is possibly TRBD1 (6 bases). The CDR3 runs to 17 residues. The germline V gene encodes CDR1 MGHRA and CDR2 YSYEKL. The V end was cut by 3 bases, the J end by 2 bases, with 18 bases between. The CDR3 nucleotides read TGCGCCAGCAGCCAGTCGATCTTAGGACAGACCACAGATACGCAGTATTTT. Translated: CASSQSILGQTTDTQYF.

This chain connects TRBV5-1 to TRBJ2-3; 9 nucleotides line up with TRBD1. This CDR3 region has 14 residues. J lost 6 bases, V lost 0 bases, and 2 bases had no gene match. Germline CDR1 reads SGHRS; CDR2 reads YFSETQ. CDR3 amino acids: CASSLGDRVDTQYF. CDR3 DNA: TGCGCCAGCAGCTTGGGGGACAGGGTGGATACGCAGTATTTT.

CDR3 loop: CASTPTPGTDTQYF. CDR3 in DNA: TGTGCCAGCACCCCTACTCCAGGGACAGATACGCAGTATTTT. This chain links TRBV6-1 with TRBJ2-3, with a possible D match to TRBD1 (5 bases). The CDR3 is 14 amino acids. V lost 7 bases and J 3 bases, leaving 14 bases between the germline ends. CDR1 MNHNS and CDR2 SASEGT come from the germline V gene.

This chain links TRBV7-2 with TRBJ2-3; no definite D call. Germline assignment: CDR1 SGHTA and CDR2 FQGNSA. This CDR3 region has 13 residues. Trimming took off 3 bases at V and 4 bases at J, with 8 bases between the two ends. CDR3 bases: TGTGCCAGCAGCTTGAGAGTAGCAGATACGCAGTATTTT. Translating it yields CASSLRVADTQYF.

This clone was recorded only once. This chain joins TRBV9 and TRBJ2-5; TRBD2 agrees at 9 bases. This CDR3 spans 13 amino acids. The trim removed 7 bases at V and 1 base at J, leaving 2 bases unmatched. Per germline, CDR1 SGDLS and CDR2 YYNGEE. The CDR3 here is CASQGLAQETQYF. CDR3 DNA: TGTGCCAGCCAGGGACTAGCCCAAGAGACCCAGTACTTC.

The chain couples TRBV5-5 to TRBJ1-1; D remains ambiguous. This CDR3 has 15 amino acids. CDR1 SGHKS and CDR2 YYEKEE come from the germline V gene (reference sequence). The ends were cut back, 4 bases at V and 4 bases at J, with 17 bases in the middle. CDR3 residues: CASSLGVGVSTEAFF. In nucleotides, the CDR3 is TGTGCCAGCAGCCTCGGGGTCGGGGTTAGCACTGAAGCTTTCTTT.

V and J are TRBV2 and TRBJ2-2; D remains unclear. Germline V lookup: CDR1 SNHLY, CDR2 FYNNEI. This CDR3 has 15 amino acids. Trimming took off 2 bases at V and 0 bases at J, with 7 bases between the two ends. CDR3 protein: CASSETVANTGELFF. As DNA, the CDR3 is TGTGCCAGCAGTGAAACAGTCGCGAACACCGGGGAGCTGTTTTTT.

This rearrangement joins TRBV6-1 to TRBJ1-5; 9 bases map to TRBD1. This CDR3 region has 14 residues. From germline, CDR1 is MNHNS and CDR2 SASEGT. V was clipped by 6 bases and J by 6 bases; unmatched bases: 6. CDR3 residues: CASSPTGGGQPQHF. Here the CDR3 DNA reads TGTGCCAGCAGCCCGACAGGGGGAGGTCAGCCCCAGCATTTT.

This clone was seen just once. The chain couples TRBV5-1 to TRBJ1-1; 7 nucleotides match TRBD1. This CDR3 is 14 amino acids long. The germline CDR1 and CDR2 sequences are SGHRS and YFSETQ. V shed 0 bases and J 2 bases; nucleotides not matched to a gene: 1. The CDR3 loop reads CASSLEGANTEAFF. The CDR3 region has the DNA TGCGCCAGCAGCTTGGAGGGGGCCAACACTGAAGCTTTCTTT. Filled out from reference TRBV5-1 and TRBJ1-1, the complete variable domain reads KAGVTQTPRYLIKTRGQQVTLSCSPISGHRSVSWYQQTPGQGLQFLFEYFSETQRNKGNFPGRFSGRQFSNSRSEMNVSTLELGDSALYLCASSLEGANTEAFFGQGTRLTVV.

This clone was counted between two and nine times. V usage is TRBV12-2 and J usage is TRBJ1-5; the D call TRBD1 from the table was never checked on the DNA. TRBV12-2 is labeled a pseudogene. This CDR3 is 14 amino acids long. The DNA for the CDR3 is TGTGCAAGCCCACAGGGGTTCTTTTCTCAGCCCCAGCATTTT. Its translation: CASPQGFFSQPQHF.

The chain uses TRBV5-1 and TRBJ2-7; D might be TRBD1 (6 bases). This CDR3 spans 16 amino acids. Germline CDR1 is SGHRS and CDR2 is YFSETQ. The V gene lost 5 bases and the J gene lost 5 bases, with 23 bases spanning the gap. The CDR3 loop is CASRRYRDTGRNEQYF. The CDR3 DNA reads TGCGCCAGCAGGAGATACCGGGACACCGGTCGGAACGAGCAGTACTTC.